This T cell receptor beta chain was sequenced in a study of cytomegalovirus exposure and HLA in healthy donors. PCR used 60 Vbeta primers and 13 Jbeta primers. Measured with immunoSEQ multiplex PCR; TCRdb has only the in-frame clones, and not every one. The sample holds around 93,000 clones; roughly 67% are singletons and the top ten take under 6%. The CDR3 covers 17 residues. In germline, CDR1 is SGHTA, CDR2 FQGNSA. V lost 2 bases and J 7 bases, leaving 23 bases between the germline ends. As regards this clone: Its antigen is not identified.

General observations from the study: TCR beta sequences reportedly predicted the HLA-A and HLA-B alleles of most subjects accurately. A list of 164 TCR beta chains associated with cytomegalovirus was given. What a later analysis showed was that several of the most significant clusters appeared linked to common viral pathogens.

J is TRBJ1-2 and V is TRBV7-2; weak D call: TRBD1 (6 bases). Material: PBMCs. The receptor's source is a boy younger than 18 in good health and CMV-seropositive. CDR3 protein: CASSLSYAKDRLGGYTF. The CDR3 DNA follows: TGTGCCAGCAGCTTATCCTACGCAAAAGACAGGCTCGGTGGCTACACCTTC. The full variable domain, rest sourced from reference TRBV7-2 and TRBJ1-2, is GAGVSQSPSNKVTEKGKDVELRCDPISGHTALYWYRQSLGQGLEFLIYFQGNSAPDKSGLPSDRFSAERTGGSVSTLTIQRTQQEDSAVYLCASSLSYAKDRLGGYTFGSGTRLTVV.